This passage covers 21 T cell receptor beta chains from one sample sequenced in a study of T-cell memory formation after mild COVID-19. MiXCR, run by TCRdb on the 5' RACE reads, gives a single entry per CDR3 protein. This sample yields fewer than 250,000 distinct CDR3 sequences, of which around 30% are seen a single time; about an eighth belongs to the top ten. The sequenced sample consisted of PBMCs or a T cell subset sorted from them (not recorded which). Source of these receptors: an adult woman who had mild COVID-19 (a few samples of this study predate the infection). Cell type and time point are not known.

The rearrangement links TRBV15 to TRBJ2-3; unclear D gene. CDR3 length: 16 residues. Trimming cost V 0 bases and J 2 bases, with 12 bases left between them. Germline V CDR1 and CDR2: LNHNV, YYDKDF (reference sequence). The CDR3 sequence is CATSRDRQALTDTQYF. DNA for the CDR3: TGTGCCACCAGCAGAGACCGACAAGCCCTCACAGATACGCAGTATTTT.

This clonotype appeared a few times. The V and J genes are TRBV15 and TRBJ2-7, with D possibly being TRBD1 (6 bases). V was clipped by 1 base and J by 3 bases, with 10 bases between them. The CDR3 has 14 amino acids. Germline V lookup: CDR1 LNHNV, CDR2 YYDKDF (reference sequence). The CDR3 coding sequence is TGTGCCACCAGCAGAGGTTCGACAGGCTACGAGCAGTACTTC. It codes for CATSRGSTGYEQYF. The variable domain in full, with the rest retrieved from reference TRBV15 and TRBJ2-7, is DAMVIQNPRYQVTQFGKPVTLSCSQTLNHNVMYWYQQKSSQAPKLLFHYYDKDFNNEADTPDNFQSRRPNTSFCFLDIRSPGLGDTAMYLCATSRGSTGYEQYFGPGTRLTVT.

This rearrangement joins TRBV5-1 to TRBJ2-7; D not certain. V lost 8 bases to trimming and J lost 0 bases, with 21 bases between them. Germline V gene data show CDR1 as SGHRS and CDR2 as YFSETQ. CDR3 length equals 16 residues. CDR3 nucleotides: TGCGCCAGTTCAGACCCGTCAGGCCTCAACTCCTACGAGCAGTACTTC. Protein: CASSDPSGLNSYEQYF.

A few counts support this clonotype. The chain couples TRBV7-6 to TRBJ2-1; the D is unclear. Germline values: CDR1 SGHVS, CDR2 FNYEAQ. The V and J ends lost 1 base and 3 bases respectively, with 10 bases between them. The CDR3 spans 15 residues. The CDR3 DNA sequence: TGTGCCAGCAGCTTAGTCGCAGGAGACTACAATGAGCAGTTCTTC. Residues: CASSLVAGDYNEQFF.

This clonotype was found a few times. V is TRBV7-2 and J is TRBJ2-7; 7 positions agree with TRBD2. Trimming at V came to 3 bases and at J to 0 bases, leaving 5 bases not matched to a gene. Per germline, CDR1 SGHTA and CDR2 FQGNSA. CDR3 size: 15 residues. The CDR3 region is CASSLWGGSSYEQYF. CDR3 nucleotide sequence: TGTGCCAGCAGCTTGTGGGGCGGGAGCTCCTACGAGCAGTACTTC.

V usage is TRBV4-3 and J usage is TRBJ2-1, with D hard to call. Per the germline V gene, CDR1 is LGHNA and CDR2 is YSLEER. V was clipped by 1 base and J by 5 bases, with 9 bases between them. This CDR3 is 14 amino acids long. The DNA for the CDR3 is TGCGCCAGCAGCCAAGGGCAGTTGGACAATGAGCAGTTCTTC. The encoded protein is CASSQGQLDNEQFF.

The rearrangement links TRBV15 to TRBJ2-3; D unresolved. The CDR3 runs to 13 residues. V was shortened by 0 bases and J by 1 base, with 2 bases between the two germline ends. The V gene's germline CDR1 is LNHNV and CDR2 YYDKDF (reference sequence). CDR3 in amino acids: CATSRDGTDTQYF. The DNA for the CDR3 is TGTGCCACCAGCAGAGATGGCACAGATACGCAGTATTTT.

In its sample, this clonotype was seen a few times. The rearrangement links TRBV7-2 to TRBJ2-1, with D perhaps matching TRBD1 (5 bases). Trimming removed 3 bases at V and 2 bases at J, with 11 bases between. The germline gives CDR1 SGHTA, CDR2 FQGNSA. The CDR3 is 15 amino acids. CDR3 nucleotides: TGTGCCAGCAGCTTTGTCAGGGAACCCTACAATGAGCAGTTCTTC. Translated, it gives CASSFVREPYNEQFF.

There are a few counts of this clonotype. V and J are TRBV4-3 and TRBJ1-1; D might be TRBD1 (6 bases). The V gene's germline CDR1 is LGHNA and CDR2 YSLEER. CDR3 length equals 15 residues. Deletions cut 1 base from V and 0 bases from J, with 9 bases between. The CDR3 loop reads CASSQGRTVNTEAFF. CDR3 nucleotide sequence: TGCGCCAGCAGCCAAGGGAGGACAGTGAACACTGAAGCTTTCTTT.

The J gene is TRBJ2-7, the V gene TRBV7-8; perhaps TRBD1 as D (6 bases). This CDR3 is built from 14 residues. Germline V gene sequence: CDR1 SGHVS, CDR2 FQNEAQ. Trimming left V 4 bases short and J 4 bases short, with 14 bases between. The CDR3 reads CASSSTGSRYEQYF. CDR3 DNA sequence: TGTGCCAGCAGCTCGACAGGCTCGAGGTACGAGCAGTACTTC.

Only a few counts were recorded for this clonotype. The CDR3 spells CASSPPSNYEQYF. CDR3 coding DNA: TGTGCCAGCAGCCCCCCCTCCAATTACGAGCAGTACTTC. This chain connects TRBV11-2 to TRBJ2-7; the D is unclear. There are 13 residues in the CDR3. From germline, CDR1 is SGHAT and CDR2 FQNNGV. Trimming stripped 5 bases from V and 4 bases from J, with 12 bases between.

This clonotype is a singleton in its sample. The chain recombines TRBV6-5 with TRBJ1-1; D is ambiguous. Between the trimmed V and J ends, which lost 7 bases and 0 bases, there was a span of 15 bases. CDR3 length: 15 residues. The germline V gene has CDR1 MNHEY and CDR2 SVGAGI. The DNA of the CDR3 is TGTGCCAGCAATTGGAGGCCCGGGGTGAACACTGAAGCTTTCTTT. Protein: CASNWRPGVNTEAFF.

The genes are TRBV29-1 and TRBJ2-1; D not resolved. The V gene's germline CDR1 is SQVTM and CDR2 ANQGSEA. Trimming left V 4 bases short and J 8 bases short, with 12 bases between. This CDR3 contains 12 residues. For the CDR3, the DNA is TGCAGCGTTGTATTAACGTTGTATGAGCAGTTCTTC. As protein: CSVVLTLYEQFF.

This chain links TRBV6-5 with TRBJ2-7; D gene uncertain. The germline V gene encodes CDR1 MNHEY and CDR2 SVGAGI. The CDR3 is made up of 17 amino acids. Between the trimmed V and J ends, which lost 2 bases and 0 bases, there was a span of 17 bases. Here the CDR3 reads CASSYGLLGGGSYEQYF. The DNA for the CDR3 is TGTGCCAGCAGTTACGGCCTCTTGGGCGGCGGCTCCTACGAGCAGTACTTC.

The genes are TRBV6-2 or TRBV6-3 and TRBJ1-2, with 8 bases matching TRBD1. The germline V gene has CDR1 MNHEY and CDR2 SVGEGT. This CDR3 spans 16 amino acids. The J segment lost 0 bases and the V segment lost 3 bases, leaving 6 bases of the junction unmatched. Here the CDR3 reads CASSYGQGQANYGYTF. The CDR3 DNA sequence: TGTGCCAGCAGTTATGGACAGGGACAAGCTAACTATGGCTACACCTTC.

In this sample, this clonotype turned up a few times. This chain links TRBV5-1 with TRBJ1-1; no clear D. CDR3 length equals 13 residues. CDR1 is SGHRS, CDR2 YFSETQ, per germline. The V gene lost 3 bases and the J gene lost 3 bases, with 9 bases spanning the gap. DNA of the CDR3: TGCGCCAGCAGCTCGGACGGCTACACTGAAGCTTTCTTT. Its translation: CASSSDGYTEAFF.

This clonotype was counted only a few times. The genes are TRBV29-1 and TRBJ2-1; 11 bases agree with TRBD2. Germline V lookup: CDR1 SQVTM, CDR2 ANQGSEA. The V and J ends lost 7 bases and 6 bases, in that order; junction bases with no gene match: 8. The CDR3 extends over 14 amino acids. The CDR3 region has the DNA TGCAGCGCCGAAGGGACTAGCGGAAGCAATGAGCAGTTCTTC. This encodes CSAEGTSGSNEQFF.

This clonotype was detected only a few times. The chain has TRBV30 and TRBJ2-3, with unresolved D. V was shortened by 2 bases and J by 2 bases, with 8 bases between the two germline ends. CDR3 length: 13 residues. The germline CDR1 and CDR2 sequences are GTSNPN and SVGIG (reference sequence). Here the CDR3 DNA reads TGTGCCTGGAGTCTAAGGGACACAGATACGCAGTATTTT. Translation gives CAWSLRDTDTQYF.

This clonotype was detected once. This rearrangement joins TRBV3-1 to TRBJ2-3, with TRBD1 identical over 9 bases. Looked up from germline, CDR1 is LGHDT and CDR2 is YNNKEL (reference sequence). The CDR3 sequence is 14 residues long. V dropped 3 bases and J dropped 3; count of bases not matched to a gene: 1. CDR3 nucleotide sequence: TGTGCCAGCAGCCACGGGACAGGGACAGATACGCAGTATTTT. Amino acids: CASSHGTGTDTQYF.

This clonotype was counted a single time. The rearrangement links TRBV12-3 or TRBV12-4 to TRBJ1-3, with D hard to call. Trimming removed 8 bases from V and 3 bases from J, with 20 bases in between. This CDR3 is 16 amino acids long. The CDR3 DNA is TGTGCCAGCCGTCCTGAGCGGAGGTCCAGTGGAAACACCATATATTTT. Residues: CASRPERRSSGNTIYF.

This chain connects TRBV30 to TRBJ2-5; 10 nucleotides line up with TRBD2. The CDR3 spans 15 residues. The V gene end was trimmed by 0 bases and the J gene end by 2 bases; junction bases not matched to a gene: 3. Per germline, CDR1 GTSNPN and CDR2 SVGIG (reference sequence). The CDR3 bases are TGTGCCTGGAGTGTGCTAGCGGGGGAGCAAGAGACCCAGTACTTC. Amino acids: CAWSVLAGEQETQYF.